The 7 T cell receptor beta chains reported below all come from one sample, sequenced in a study of shared clonotypes between healthy human individuals. Generated by immunoSEQ multiplex PCR, the TCRdb table keeps only in-frame clones and is missing some. The sample lists about 1.5 million clones; about 98% were seen once. The sequencing sample was made of naive CD4+ T cells sorted from blood. Described subset: CD45RA+ positively selected. These receptor sequences come from a man between 25 and 39 years old in good health.

This rearrangement joins TRBV5-6 to TRBJ1-2; 9 bases match TRBD1. V lost 4 bases, J lost 3 bases, and 19 bases stayed unmatched. Germline CDR1 SGHDT, CDR2 YYEEEE. The CDR3 is made up of 19 amino acids. The CDR3: CASSEPQGAGSGTDYGYTF. The CDR3 DNA is TGTGCCAGCAGCGAACCACAGGGGGCGGGCTCCGGAACGGACTATGGCTACACCTTC.

The V and J genes are TRBV19 and TRBJ1-1, with D possibly TRBD1 on 5 matching bases. The V end was cut by 11 bases, the J end by 3 bases, with 19 bases between. CDR3 length equals 14 residues. From germline, CDR1 is LNHDA and CDR2 SQIVND (reference sequence). CDR3 loop: CACGAGRRDTEAFF. In nucleotides, the CDR3 is TGTGCCTGCGGGGCAGGGCGGCGGGACACTGAAGCTTTCTTT.

Details on this clone: This sample also contains other DNA sequences that code for the same CDR3. The rearrangement uses TRBV6-5 and TRBJ2-7; TRBD1 aligns across 8 bases. V lost 5 bases to trimming and J lost 0 bases; unmatched junction nucleotides: 3. The CDR3 totals 14 residues. From germline, CDR1 is MNHEY and CDR2 SVGAGI. CDR3 region: CASSRTGSSYEQYF. DNA of the CDR3: TGTGCCAGCAGTAGGACAGGGAGCTCCTACGAGCAGTACTTC.

The chain has TRBV5-1 and TRBJ2-3; the D is unclear. The CDR3 extends over 12 amino acids. Per germline, CDR1 SGHRS and CDR2 YFSETQ. Trimming removed 4 bases from V and 5 bases from J, with 8 bases in between. The CDR3: CASSLNRDTQYF. DNA for the CDR3: TGCGCCAGCAGCCTCAACAGAGATACGCAGTATTTT.

This sequence joins TRBV19 and TRBJ2-1; perhaps TRBD2 as D (6 bases). V was cut by 1 base and J by 0 bases, with 13 bases left in between. This CDR3 is built from 17 residues. CDR1 and CDR2 from the germline V gene are LNHDA and SQIVND (reference sequence). Here the CDR3 DNA reads TGTGCCAGTAGTATAGCCCCCGGAGGGATCTCCTACAATGAGCAGTTCTTC. Amino acid sequence: CASSIAPGGISYNEQFF.

The chain uses TRBV18 and TRBJ2-1; a weak D match, TRBD2 (6 bases). Germline CDR1 reads KGHSH; CDR2 reads LQKENI. The CDR3 spans 17 residues. V was trimmed by 3 bases and J by 1 base, leaving 16 bases between them. The CDR3, as DNA: TGTGCCAGCTCACCCTTCGCGGGGAAGCTATCCTACAATGAGCAGTTCTTC. Translated, it gives CASSPFAGKLSYNEQFF. Combining the CDR3 with reference TRBV18 and TRBJ2-1 gives the whole variable domain NAGVMQNPRHLVRRRGQEARLRCSPMKGHSHVYWYRQLPEEGLKFMVYLQKENIIDESGMPKERFSAEFPKEGPSILRIQQVVRGDSAAYFCASSPFAGKLSYNEQFFGPGTRLTVL.

J is TRBJ1-3 and V is TRBV28; D is uncertain. V lost 10 bases and J lost 0, with 16 bases in between. The CDR3 totals 15 residues. CDR1 is MDHEN, CDR2 SYDVKM, per germline. The CDR3 nucleotides read TGTGCCACCTTCACTCGAAGGAGCTCTGGAAACACCATATATTTT. It translates to CATFTRRSSGNTIYF.